This is a list of T cell receptor beta chains from one sample in a study of cytomegalovirus exposure and HLA in healthy donors. Assay: immunoSEQ multiplex PCR; the TCRdb copy retains only in-frame clones and omits some. The data show some 110,000 clones, with roughly 69% seen just once and around 2.2% held by the top ten. The source material was PBMCs. The receptors derive from a woman aged 30 to 39 in good health and CMV-seronegative. The CDR3 runs from the conserved cysteine through the conserved F or W. The order of the fields is CDR3 DNA, CDR3 protein, J gene, clone size, D gene, V gene. D genes are given only for firm matches. Size tells how often a clone was seen (once, few, many) or the class of an expanded clone, and some rows leave it out.

DNA: TGTGCCAGCAGCTTCGGACAGGGTGGGCCCTACACCTTC; CDR3: CASSFGQGGPYTF; J: TRBJ1-2; size: NA; D: TRBD1; V: TRBV7-2
DNA: TGTGCCAGCAGTCTCGATCCAGCGGGGGGATTCTACAATGAGCAGTTCTTC; CDR3: CASSLDPAGGFYNEQFF; J: TRBJ2-1; size: few; D: TRBD2; V: TRBV28
DNA: TGTGCTAGTGGCCCGGGAGGGGACGCAGATACGCAGTATTTT; CDR3: CASGPGGDADTQYF; J: TRBJ2-3; size: NA; D: TRBD2; V: TRBV12-5
DNA: TGCAGCGTTGAAGATAGGGCAGCGCGGGGGAACACTGAAGCTTTCTTT; CDR3: CSVEDRAARGNTEAFF; J: TRBJ1-1; size: NA; D: NA; V: TRBV29-1
DNA: TGTGCCAGCAGACACCCGGGACTAGCGGGCTCCTACGAGCAGTACTTC; CDR3: CASRHPGLAGSYEQYF; J: TRBJ2-7; size: few; D: TRBD2; V: TRBV11-2
DNA: TGCGCCAGCAGCCAAGATGGTCCGGGGTACGAGCAGTACTTC; CDR3: CASSQDGPGYEQYF; J: TRBJ2-7; size: few; D: NA; V: TRBV4-3
DNA: TGTGCCAGCAGTGAAGGGCTAGCGGGAGGGTACGAGCAGTACTTC; CDR3: CASSEGLAGGYEQYF; J: TRBJ2-7; size: NA; D: TRBD2; V: TRBV2
DNA: TGTGCCAGCAGCCGATACAGGACTAGCTCACCGACCGGGACCCAGTACTTC; CDR3: CASSRYRTSSPTGTQYF; J: TRBJ2-5; size: NA; D: TRBD2; V: TRBV28
DNA: TGTGCCAGCAGTGACTTAGGGTGGGAGAGAGGAAACATTCAGTACTTC; CDR3: CASSDLGWERGNIQYF; J: TRBJ2-4; size: NA; D: NA; V: TRBV6-1
DNA: TGTGCAACAGGGCCAAAAGCCTACAATGAGCAGTTCTTC; CDR3: CATGPKAYNEQFF; J: TRBJ2-1; size: NA; D: NA; V: TRBV19
DNA: TGTGCCAGTGGACAGGGCTCCTACGAGCAGTACTTC; CDR3: CASGQGSYEQYF; J: TRBJ2-7; size: NA; D: TRBD1; V: TRBV28
DNA: TGTGCCAGCAGCCCCCTGGGGAGCTCTGGCTACACCTTC; CDR3: CASSPLGSSGYTF; J: TRBJ1-2; size: few; D: NA; V: TRBV28
DNA: TGTGCCAGCTCACCGGGACTAGTTGATGGCTACACCTTC; CDR3: CASSPGLVDGYTF; J: TRBJ1-2; size: NA; D: NA; V: TRBV18
DNA: TGTGCCAGCAGCTTGACAGGTGCTACTGAAAAACTGTTTTTT; CDR3: CASSLTGATEKLFF; J: TRBJ1-4; size: few; D: NA; V: TRBV28
DNA: TGTGCCAGCAGTCCAAGACTAGCGGGTTACAATGAGCAGTTCTTC; CDR3: CASSPRLAGYNEQFF; J: TRBJ2-1; size: NA; D: TRBD2; V: TRBV28
DNA: TGTGCCAGCAGCCAGGTGTTAGCGGGAGGTTCCGGGGAGCTGTTTTTT; CDR3: CASSQVLAGGSGELFF; J: TRBJ2-2; size: NA; D: TRBD2; V: TRBV27
DNA: TGTGCCTGGAGTGCTAGGGGAGGACTAGCAGTTTACGAGCAGTACTTC; CDR3: CAWSARGGLAVYEQYF; J: TRBJ2-7; size: few; D: TRBD2; V: TRBV30
DNA: TGTGCCAGCAGTGACGGCGCAGGGCGACCGCAGTATTTT; CDR3: CASSDGAGRPQYF; J: TRBJ2-3; size: NA; D: NA; V: TRBV6-6
DNA: TGCGCCAGTCACGGACTAGCGGGGGCAGATACGCAGTATTTT; CDR3: CASHGLAGADTQYF; J: TRBJ2-3; size: NA; D: TRBD2; V: TRBV5-1
DNA: TGTGCCAGCAGCGTAAGAGCGGGAGGGGGAGACAATGAGCAGTTCTTC; CDR3: CASSVRAGGGDNEQFF; J: TRBJ2-1; size: NA; D: TRBD2; V: TRBV9
DNA: TGTGCCAGCAGCCCTCACCGGGGGGGCGCCCCTGGCCACACCTTC; CDR3: CASSPHRGGAPGHTF; J: TRBJ1-2; size: NA; D: NA; V: TRBV9
DNA: TGCGCCAGCAGAATCGGACAGGGGGGGACCGGGGAGCTGTTTTTT; CDR3: CASRIGQGGTGELFF; J: TRBJ2-2; size: NA; D: TRBD1; V: TRBV5-1
DNA: TGTGCCAGCAGCGCGACTAGCGGGATTATTGGGCAGTACTTC; CDR3: CASSATSGIIGQYF; J: TRBJ2-7; size: few; D: TRBD2; V: TRBV9
DNA: TGCGCCAGCAGCCAACTTAACAGGGGCGACGGCACAGATACGCAGTATTTT; CDR3: CASSQLNRGDGTDTQYF; J: TRBJ2-3; size: few; D: TRBD1; V: TRBV4-3
DNA: TGTGCCAGCAGCAGACAACAGGGTCGAGGCTTTCCAAGTTCACCCCTCCACTTT; CDR3: CASSRQQGRGFPSSPLHF; J: TRBJ1-6; size: NA; D: NA; V: TRBV9
DNA: TGTGCCAGCAGCTTGTCTCGGGGGGCTGGCACCGGGGAGCTGTTTTTT; CDR3: CASSLSRGAGTGELFF; J: TRBJ2-2; size: NA; D: NA; V: TRBV5-4
DNA: TGTGCCAGCTCACCCGGGACAGAGAACACTGAAGCTTTCTTT; CDR3: CASSPGTENTEAFF; J: TRBJ1-1; size: NA; D: TRBD1; V: TRBV18
DNA: TGCGCCAGCAGCTTGGCCGTGGGAGCTCTGTACGAGCAGTACTTC; CDR3: CASSLAVGALYEQYF; J: TRBJ2-7; size: NA; D: NA; V: TRBV5-1
DNA: TGTGCCAGCAGTTTCGTAGACAGTATGAACACTGAAGCTTTCTTT; CDR3: CASSFVDSMNTEAFF; J: TRBJ1-1; size: NA; D: NA; V: TRBV6-6
DNA: TGTGCCAGCAGCCAACCGGACAGGGGGCGAATCGGTGAGCAGTTCTTC; CDR3: CASSQPDRGRIGEQFF; J: TRBJ2-1; size: NA; D: TRBD1; V: TRBV4-2
DNA: TGCGCCAGCAGCCAGGGACTAGCGGTTGGTAGCACAGATACGCAGTATTTT; CDR3: CASSQGLAVGSTDTQYF; J: TRBJ2-3; size: once; D: TRBD2; V: TRBV4-1
DNA: TGTGCCAGCAGCGATCGGACAGCCCATAGCAATCAGCCCCAGCATTTT; CDR3: CASSDRTAHSNQPQHF; J: TRBJ1-5; size: NA; D: NA; V: TRBV7-8